This T cell receptor beta chain was captured in a study of patients and donors after allogeneic stem cell transplantation. This clonotype was seen many times. MiXCR was run by TCRdb on the RT-PCR reads, yielding one entry per CDR3 protein. The profile shows 25,000 to 30,000 distinct CDR3 sequences, roughly 7.3% of them singletons. This CDR3 is 14 amino acids long. CDR1 LGHDT and CDR2 YNNKEL come from the germline V gene (reference sequence). V dropped 0 bases and J dropped 8 bases, with 10 bases sitting between them. This chain links TRBV3-1 with TRBJ1-4; D is unclear. The sequencing sample was made of blood, either unsorted or a sorted T cell fraction (not recorded which). The receptor's source is a human donor who was either an allogeneic HSCT recipient or a stem cell or donor lymphocyte infusion donor (not recorded which). It is not recorded whose cells these are; they may come from a transplant donor. The CDR3 sequence is CASSQDRVSEKLFF. In DNA form, the CDR3 reads TGTGCCAGCAGCCAAGATCGGGTGAGCGAAAAACTGTTTTTT.